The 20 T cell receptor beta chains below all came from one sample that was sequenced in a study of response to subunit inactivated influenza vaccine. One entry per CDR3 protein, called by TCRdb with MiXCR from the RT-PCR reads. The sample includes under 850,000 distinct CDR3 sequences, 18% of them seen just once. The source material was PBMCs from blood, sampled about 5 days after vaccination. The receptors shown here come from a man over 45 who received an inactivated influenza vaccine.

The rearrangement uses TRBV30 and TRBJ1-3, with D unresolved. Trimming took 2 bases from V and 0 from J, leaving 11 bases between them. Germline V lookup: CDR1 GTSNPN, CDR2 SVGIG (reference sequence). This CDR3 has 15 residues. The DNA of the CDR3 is TGTGCCTGGAGTACCCAGAGTGGCTCTGGAAACACCATATATTTT. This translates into CAWSTQSGSGNTIYF.

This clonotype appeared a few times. DNA of the CDR3: TGTGCCAGCAGCAGATCCGGGACCGGGGAGACCCAGTACTTC. Amino acids: CASSRSGTGETQYF. The chain joins TRBV7-8 to TRBJ2-5; D possibly uses TRBD1 or TRBD2 (5 bases each). Trimming removed 5 bases at V and 5 bases at J, with 15 bases between. The germline V gene has CDR1 SGHVS and CDR2 FQNEAQ. This CDR3 spans 14 amino acids.

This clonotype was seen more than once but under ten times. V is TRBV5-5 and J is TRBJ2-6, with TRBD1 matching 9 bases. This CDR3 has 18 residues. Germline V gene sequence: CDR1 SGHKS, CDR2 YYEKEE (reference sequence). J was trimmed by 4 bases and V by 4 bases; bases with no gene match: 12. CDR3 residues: CASSRTSGQGTGANVLTF. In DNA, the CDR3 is TGTGCCAGCAGCAGAACCTCCGGACAGGGGACCGGGGCCAACGTCCTGACTTTC.

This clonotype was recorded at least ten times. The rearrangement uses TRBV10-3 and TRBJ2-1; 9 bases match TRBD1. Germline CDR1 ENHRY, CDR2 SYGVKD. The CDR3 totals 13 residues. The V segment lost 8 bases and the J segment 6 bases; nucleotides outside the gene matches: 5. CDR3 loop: CAIRQGGVNEQFF. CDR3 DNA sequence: TGTGCCATCCGACAGGGGGGGGTCAATGAGCAGTTCTTC.

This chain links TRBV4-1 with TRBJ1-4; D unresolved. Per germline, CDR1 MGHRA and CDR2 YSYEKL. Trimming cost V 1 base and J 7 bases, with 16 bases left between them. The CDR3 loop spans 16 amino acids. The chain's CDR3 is CASSQVSTTWGEKLFF. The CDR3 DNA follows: TGCGCCAGCAGCCAAGTATCTACAACCTGGGGTGAAAAACTGTTTTTT.

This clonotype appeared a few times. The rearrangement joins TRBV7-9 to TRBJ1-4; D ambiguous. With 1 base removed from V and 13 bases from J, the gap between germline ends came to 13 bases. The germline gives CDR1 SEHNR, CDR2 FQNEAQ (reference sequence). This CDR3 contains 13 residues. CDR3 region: CASSLEARPGLFF. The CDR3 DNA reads TGTGCCAGCAGCTTAGAGGCCCGACCGGGACTGTTTTTT.

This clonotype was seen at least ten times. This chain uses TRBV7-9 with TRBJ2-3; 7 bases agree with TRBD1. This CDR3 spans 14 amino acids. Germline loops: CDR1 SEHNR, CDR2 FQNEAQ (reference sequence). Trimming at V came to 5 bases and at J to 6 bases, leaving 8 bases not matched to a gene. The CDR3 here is CASSPRQGMDTQYF. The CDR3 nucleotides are TGTGCCAGCAGCCCAAGACAGGGCATGGATACGCAGTATTTT.

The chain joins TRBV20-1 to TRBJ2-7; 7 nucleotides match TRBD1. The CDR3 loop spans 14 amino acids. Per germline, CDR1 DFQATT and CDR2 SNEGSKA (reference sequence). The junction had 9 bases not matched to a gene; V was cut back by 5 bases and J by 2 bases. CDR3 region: CSAHDRVFAYEQYF. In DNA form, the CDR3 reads TGCAGTGCTCATGACAGGGTCTTTGCCTACGAGCAGTACTTC.

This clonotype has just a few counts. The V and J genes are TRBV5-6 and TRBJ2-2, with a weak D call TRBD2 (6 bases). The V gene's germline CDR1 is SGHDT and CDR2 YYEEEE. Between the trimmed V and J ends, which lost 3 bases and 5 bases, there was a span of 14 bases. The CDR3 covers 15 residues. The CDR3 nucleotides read TGTGCCAGCAGCTGGGGAGCGGGCTCGACCGGGGAGCTGTTTTTT. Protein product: CASSWGAGSTGELFF.

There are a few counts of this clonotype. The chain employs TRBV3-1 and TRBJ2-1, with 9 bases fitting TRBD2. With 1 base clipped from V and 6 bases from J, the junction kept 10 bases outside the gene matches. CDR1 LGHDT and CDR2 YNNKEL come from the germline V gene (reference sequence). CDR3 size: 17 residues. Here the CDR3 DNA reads TGTGCCAGCAGCCAAGGGTATAGAGCGGGAGGTTTCAATGAGCAGTTCTTC. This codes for CASSQGYRAGGFNEQFF.

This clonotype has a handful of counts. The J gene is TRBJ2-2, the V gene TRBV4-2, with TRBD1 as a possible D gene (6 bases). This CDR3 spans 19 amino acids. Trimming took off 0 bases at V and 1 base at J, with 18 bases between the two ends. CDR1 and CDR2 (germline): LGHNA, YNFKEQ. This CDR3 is CASSQDQFVLDRNTGELFF. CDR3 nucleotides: TGTGCCAGCAGCCAAGATCAGTTTGTTTTGGACAGGAACACCGGGGAGCTGTTTTTT.

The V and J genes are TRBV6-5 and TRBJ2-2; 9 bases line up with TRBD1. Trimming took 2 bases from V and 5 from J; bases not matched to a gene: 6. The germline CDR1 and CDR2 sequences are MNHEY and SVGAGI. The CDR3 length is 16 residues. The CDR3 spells CASSYTRGTGTGELFF. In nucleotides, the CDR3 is TGTGCCAGCAGTTACACCCGTGGGACAGGGACCGGGGAGCTGTTTTTT.

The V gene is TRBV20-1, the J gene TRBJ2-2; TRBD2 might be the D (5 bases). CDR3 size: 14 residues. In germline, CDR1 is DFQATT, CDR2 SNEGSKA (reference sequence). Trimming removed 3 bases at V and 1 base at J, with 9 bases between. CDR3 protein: CSARDAGNTGELFF. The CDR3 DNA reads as TGCAGTGCTAGGGATGCGGGGAACACCGGGGAGCTGTTTTTT.

Here the CDR3 DNA reads TGTGCCAGCAGCCATAGACAGGGAACGGGGGACGAGCAGTACTTC. This encodes CASSHRQGTGDEQYF. This chain links TRBV3-1 with TRBJ2-7, with TRBD1 as a possible D gene (7 bases). Germline CDR1 LGHDT, CDR2 YNNKEL (reference sequence). The CDR3 covers 15 residues. The V gene lost 3 bases and the J gene lost 5 bases, with 17 bases spanning the gap.

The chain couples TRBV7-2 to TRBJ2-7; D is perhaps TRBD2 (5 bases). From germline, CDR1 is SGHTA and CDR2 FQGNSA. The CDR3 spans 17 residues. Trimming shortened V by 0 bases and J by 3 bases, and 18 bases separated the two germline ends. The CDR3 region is CASSLASSTISHYEQYF. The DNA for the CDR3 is TGTGCCAGCAGCTTAGCGTCCTCGACTATCAGCCACTACGAGCAGTACTTC.

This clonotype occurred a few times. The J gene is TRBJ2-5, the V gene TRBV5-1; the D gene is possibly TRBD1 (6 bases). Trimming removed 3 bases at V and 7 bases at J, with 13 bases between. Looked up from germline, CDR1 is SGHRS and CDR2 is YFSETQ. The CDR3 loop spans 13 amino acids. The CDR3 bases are TGCGCCAGCAGCTCGGATTCACAGGGGACCCAGTACTTC. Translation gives CASSSDSQGTQYF. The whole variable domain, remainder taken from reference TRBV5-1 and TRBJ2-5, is KAGVTQTPRYLIKTRGQQVTLSCSPISGHRSVSWYQQTPGQGLQFLFEYFSETQRNKGNFPGRFSGRQFSNSRSEMNVSTLELGDSALYLCASSSDSQGTQYFGPGTRLLVL.

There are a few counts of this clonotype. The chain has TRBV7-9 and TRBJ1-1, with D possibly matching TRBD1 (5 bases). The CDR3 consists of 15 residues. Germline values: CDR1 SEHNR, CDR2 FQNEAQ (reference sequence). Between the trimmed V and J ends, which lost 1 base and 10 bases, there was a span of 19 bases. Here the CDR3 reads CASSLERGLFSVAFF. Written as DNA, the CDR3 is TGTGCCAGCAGCTTAGAACGGGGGTTGTTTTCCGTAGCTTTCTTT. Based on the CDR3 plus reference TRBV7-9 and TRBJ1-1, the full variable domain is DTGVSQNPRHKITKRGQNVTFRCDPISEHNRLYWYRQTLGQGPEFLTYFQNEAQLEKSRLLSDRFSAERPKGSFSTLEIQRTEQGDSAMYLCASSLERGLFSVAFFGQGTRLTVV.

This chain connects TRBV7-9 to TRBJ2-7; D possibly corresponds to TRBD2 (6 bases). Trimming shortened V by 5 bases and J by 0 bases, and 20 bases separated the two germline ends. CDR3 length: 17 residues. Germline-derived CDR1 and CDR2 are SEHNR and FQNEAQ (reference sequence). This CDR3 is CASSPVGGGIRSYEQYF. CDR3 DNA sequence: TGTGCCAGCAGCCCCGTGGGGGGAGGAATCCGCTCCTACGAGCAGTACTTC.

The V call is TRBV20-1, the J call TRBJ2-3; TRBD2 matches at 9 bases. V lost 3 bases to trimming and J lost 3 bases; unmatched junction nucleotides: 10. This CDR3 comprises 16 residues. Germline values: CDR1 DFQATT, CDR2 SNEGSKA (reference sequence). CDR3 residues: CSARTPGGGATDTQYF. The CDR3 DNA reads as TGCAGTGCTAGGACCCCTGGCGGGGGGGCAACAGATACGCAGTATTTT.

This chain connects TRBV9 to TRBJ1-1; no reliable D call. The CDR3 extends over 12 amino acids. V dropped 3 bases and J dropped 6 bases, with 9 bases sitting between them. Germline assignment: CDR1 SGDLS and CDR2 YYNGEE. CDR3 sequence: CASSGDTSEAFF. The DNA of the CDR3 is TGTGCCAGCAGCGGCGACACCTCTGAAGCTTTCTTT. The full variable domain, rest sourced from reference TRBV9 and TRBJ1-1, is DSGVTQTPKHLITATGQRVTLRCSPRSGDLSVYWYQQSLDQGLQFLIQYYNGEERAKGNILERFSAQQFPDLHSELNLSSLELGDSALYFCASSGDTSEAFFGQGTRLTVV.